This entry concerns a single TCR beta chain. Its antigen is not yet known. No clone much larger than this one lies a single base away; base qualities are absent. The data were obtained in a study of blood T cell repertoires in COVID-19 (dated by TCRdb to 2019 to 2021). Notes on the research overall: The collaborator samples originated in the United States, Italy and Spain and spanned the acute and convalescent phases of COVID-19. The material from the prospective study consisted of cDNA or gDNA derived from T cells, B-cell-depleted T cells, or PBMCs. Deeply sampled blood TCRbeta repertoires from subjects exposed to, actively infected with, or recovered from COVID-19 were included in the dataset. A freely available public database, intended as a resource for researchers studying the immune response to SARS-CoV-2, is where the repertoires were released. The samples were drawn from two sources: the first 160 participants of the ongoing ImmuneRACE study, and 1,200 or so subjects contributed by 6 global collaborators. Nearly every sample came with metadata listing a de-identified subject ID, COVID-19 status, age in years and sex. Where available, HLA class I and class II types were taken from metadata supplied by the sample provider and were not determined by assay-based typing.

CDR1 and CDR2 were assigned from the germline V gene as SGHTA and FQGNSA. The CDR3 has 15 amino acids, counting the end cysteine and phenylalanine. The entry retains the CDR3 DNA only, 45 bases that are in frame from base 1. From V the trimming removes 5 bases and from J it removes 1 base, while the gene matches leave 5 bases of the junction unaccounted for. On the study overall, not on this receptor specifically: Clinical and demographic metadata were provided uncurated, with the amount varying by source and participant.

TCRbeta CDR3 regions were amplified from genomic DNA using the immunoSEQ Assay, a bias-controlled multiplex PCR. The authors' analysis ran thus. Nucleated cell counts per sample were estimated from amplification of reference gene primers within the assay. To quantify the absolute abundance of each unique TCRbeta CDR3 rearrangement, sequence reads were collapsed and filtered. For each sample, productive Simpson clonality was calculated by taking the square root of Simpson's diversity index across productive rearrangements. TCRdb's version of the immuneACCESS table is confined to in-frame rearrangements and falls short of the full clone set. An unresolved V gene accounts for under half of the shortfall where checked; the remainder is of unknown origin. The DNA was the basis for D and trimming; V, J and clone size are from that table. Within this sample are roughly 330,000 clones, with over 75% of them counted one time only. Of the sample, 5.3% is held by the ten largest clones.

Participants in the prospective study were enrolled through a virtual design, were aged about 18 to 90 years, and lived in under 25 United States geographic areas. To assign participants to cohorts, the prospective study relied on clinical history that participants themselves reported in a screening survey and a study questionnaire. Recovered participants in ImmuneRACE Cohort 3 were defined by two consecutive negative NP/OP PCR tests, clearance by a healthcare professional, or resolution of symptoms. Each participant in the prospective study had whole blood, serum and a nasopharyngeal or oropharyngeal swab collected by mobile phlebotomists. Over a roughly 2-month period, participants in the prospective study had the option of providing additional blood draws and questionnaires. Prospective study blood samples were shipped either frozen or at room temperature before DNA extraction.

The receptor was isolated from a woman younger than 45 who had recovered from COVID-19. Source material: PBMCs or T cells enriched from blood (not recorded which). The V and J segments used are TRBV7-2 and TRBJ2-3; 8 bases in the junction line up with TRBD2. The encoded CDR3 is CASSPQRGRTDTQYF. The DNA sequence is TGTGCCAGCAGCCCTCAGCGGGGGCGCACAGATACGCAGTATTTT.